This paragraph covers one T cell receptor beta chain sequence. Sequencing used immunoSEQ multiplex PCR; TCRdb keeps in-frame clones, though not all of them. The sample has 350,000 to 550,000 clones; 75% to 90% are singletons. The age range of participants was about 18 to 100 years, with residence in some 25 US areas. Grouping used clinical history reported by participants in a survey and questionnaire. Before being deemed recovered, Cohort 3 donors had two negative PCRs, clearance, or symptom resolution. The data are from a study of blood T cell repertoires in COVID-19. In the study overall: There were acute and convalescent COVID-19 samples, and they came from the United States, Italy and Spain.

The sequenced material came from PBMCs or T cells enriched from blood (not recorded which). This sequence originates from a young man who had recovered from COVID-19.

The chain's CDR3 is CASSLRQGGYEQYF. Written as DNA, the CDR3 is TGTGCCAGCAGTTTAAGACAGGGCGGCTACGAGCAGTACTTC. J is TRBJ2-7 and V is TRBV27; TRBD1 matches at 7 bases. V gave up 2 bases and J gave up 3 bases; unmatched junction bases: 4. The CDR3 totals 14 residues. Germline V gene lookup returns CDR1 MNHEY and CDR2 SMNVEV (reference sequence).